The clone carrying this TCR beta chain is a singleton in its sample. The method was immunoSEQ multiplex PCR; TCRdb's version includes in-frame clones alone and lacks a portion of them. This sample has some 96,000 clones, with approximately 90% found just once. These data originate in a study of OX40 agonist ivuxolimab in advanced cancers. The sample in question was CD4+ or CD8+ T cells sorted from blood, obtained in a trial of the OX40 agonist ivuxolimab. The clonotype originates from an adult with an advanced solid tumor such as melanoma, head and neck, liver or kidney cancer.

CDR3 protein: CASSLRQSSTDTQYF. The CDR3 bases are TGCGCCAGCAGCTTGCGCCAGTCTAGCACAGATACGCAGTATTTT. The chain couples TRBV5-1 to TRBJ2-3; D is unresolved. The germline CDR1 and CDR2 sequences are SGHRS and YFSETQ. V was cut by 1 base and J by 0 bases, with 9 bases left in between. The CDR3 runs 15 residues.